A selection of T cell receptor beta chains follows, all from one sample in a study of OX40 agonist ivuxolimab in advanced cancers. TCRdb keeps only in-frame clones here, not all; method: immunoSEQ multiplex PCR. The sample contains 10,000 to 13,000 clones, around 79% of which appear only once. The sample consisted of CD4+ or CD8+ T cells sorted from blood, taken in a trial of the OX40 agonist ivuxolimab. These receptors were taken from an adult with an advanced solid tumor such as melanoma, head and neck, liver or kidney cancer. The CDR3 runs from the conserved cysteine through the conserved F or W. Fields, in order: J gene, clone size, V gene, D gene, CDR3 protein, CDR3 DNA. The D gene is left open where the match is weak. Size is stated for part of the rows, as once, few or many counts, or as a class when the clone is expanded.

>TRBJ2-1|.|TRBV2|.
CASSEGSLGFSSYNEQFF
TGTGCCAGCAGTGAAGGTAGCTTAGGCTTTAGCTCCTACAATGAGCAGTTCTTC
>TRBJ2-1|.|TRBV2|.
CASSLAGLSYNEQFF
TGTGCCAGCAGTCTCGCGGGTCTCTCCTACAATGAGCAGTTCTTC
>TRBJ2-3|.|TRBV6-6|.
CASSSQGFGDTQYF
TGTGCCAGCAGTTCGCAGGGATTTGGGGATACGCAGTATTTT
>TRBJ2-1|.|TRBV7-9|.
CASSLGDNEQFF
TGTGCCAGCAGCTTAGGCGACAATGAGCAGTTCTTC
>TRBJ2-6|few|TRBV11-3|TRBD1
CAVKGDRILFSGANVLTF
TGTGCCGTCAAAGGGGACAGGATACTTTTTTCTGGGGCCAACGTCCTGACTTTC
>TRBJ2-7|.|TRBV2|.
CASSEGGLSYEQYF
TGTGCCAGCAGTGAAGGGGGGCTCTCCTACGAGCAGTACTTC
>TRBJ1-1|.|TRBV12-2|.
CASRFTTAPMNTEAFF
TGTGCAAGTCGCTTTACCACAGCTCCCATGAACACTGAAGCTTTCTTT
>TRBJ2-7|medium-sized|TRBV10-2|TRBD1
CASSEPDRVSEQYF
TGCGCCAGCAGTGAGCCTGACAGGGTGAGCGAGCAGTACTTC
>TRBJ2-5|.|TRBV19|.
CASSSQETQYF
TGTGCCAGTAGTAGTCAAGAGACCCAGTACTTC
>TRBJ2-7|few|TRBV5-6|.
CASSLLDSRPYEQYF
TGTGCCAGCAGCTTGTTAGACAGCAGGCCCTACGAGCAGTACTTC
>TRBJ2-5|.|TRBV4-1|.
CASSQDLPKTETQYF
TGCGCCAGCAGCCAAGATTTACCTAAGACGGAGACCCAGTACTTC
>TRBJ2-1|.|TRBV19|.
CASSIVERREQFF
TGTGCCAGTAGTATAGTGGAACGAAGAGAGCAGTTCTTC
>TRBJ2-2|.|TRBV7-3|TRBD1
CASSPDRAGELFF
TGTGCCAGCAGCCCGGACAGGGCCGGGGAGCTGTTTTTT
>TRBJ1-5|.|TRBV28|.
CASSETIGGQPQHF
TGTGCCAGCAGTGAAACAATCGGTGGTCAGCCCCAGCATTTT
>TRBJ1-5|.|TRBV29-1|.
CSVEYTGSQPQHF
TGCAGCGTTGAATATACGGGAAGCCAGCCCCAGCATTTT
>TRBJ2-3|few|TRBV28|TRBD1
CASIPGQGTDTQYF
TGTGCCAGCATCCCGGGACAGGGCACAGATACGCAGTATTTT
>TRBJ2-1|.|TRBV9|.
CASSVTPRFDEQFF
TGTGCCAGCAGCGTCACCCCGAGGTTCGATGAGCAGTTCTTC
>TRBJ1-4|.|TRBV6-1|.
CASREHSSPTFATNEKLFF
TGTGCCAGCAGAGAACACAGCTCCCCGACGTTTGCAACTAATGAAAAACTGTTTTTT
>TRBJ2-7|.|TRBV5-4|TRBD1
CASSLVKTGGRTYEQYF
TGTGCCAGCAGCTTGGTTAAGACAGGGGGAAGAACCTACGAGCAGTACTTC
>TRBJ2-1|.|TRBV4-2|.
CASSLTFEQFF
TGTGCCAGCAGCCTGACATTTGAGCAGTTCTTC